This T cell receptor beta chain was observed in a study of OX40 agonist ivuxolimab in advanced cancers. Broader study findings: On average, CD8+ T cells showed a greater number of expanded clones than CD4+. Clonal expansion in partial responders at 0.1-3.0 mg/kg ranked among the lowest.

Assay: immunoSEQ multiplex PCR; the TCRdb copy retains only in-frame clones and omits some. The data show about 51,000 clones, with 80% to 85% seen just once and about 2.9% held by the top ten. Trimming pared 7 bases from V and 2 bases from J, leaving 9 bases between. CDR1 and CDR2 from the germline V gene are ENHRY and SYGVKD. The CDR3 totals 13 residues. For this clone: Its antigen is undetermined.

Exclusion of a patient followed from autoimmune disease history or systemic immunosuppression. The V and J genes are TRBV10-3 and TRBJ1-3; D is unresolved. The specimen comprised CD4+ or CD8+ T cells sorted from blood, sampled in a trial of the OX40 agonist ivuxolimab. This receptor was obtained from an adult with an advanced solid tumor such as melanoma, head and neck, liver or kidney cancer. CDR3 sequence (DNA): TGTGCCATCACCCAAGGAGCTGGAAACACCATATATTTT. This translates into CAITQGAGNTIYF.